Below are 9 T cell receptor beta chains sequenced from a single sample in a study of cytomegalovirus exposure and HLA in healthy donors. Profiling relied on immunoSEQ multiplex PCR, and the TCRdb table lists in-frame clones only, not all of them. The sample includes 280,000 or so clones, 70% to 90% of them seen just once. The sequenced material came from PBMCs. The receptors stem from a woman under 30 in good health and CMV-seronegative.

The gene calls are TRBV28 and TRBJ2-7, with 10 bases matching TRBD1. The CDR3 runs 14 residues. With V trimmed by 8 bases and J by 7 bases, 11 bases remained unmatched. Germline CDR1 reads MDHEN; CDR2 reads SYDVKM. In DNA, the CDR3 is TGTGCCAGCGGATCGGACAGGGGGGCGCGGGAGCAGTACTTC. Its translation: CASGSDRGAREQYF.

This clone turned up a few times. The chain combines TRBV5-1 with TRBJ2-7, with TRBD1 as a possible D gene (5 bases). Per germline, CDR1 SGHRS and CDR2 YFSETQ. Between the trimmed V and J ends, which lost 0 bases and 6 bases, there was a span of 13 bases. CDR3 length: 14 residues. The CDR3 is CASSLGTWPSEQYF. DNA of the CDR3: TGCGCCAGCAGCTTGGGGACATGGCCATCCGAGCAGTACTTC.

This clone appeared a few times. The gene calls are TRBV11-2 and TRBJ1-5; 9 bases agree with TRBD1. This CDR3 contains 16 residues. CDR1 SGHAT and CDR2 FQNNGV come from the germline V gene. The V and J ends lost 5 bases and 1 base, in that order; junction bases with no gene match: 6. CDR3: CASSRGTGRSNQPQHF. CDR3 DNA sequence: TGTGCCAGCAGCCGCGGGACAGGGCGAAGCAATCAGCCCCAGCATTTT. The complete variable domain, with remaining parts taken from reference TRBV11-2 and TRBJ1-5, reads EAGVAQSPRYKIIEKRQSVAFWCNPISGHATLYWYQQILGQGPKLLIQFQNNGVVDDSQLPKDRFSAERLKGVDSTLKIQPAKLEDSAVYLCASSRGTGRSNQPQHFGDGTRLSIL.

Only a few counts were recorded for this clone. This chain uses TRBV4-1 with TRBJ1-5, with D possibly being TRBD1 (5 bases). The CDR3 covers 14 residues. The germline CDR1 and CDR2 sequences are MGHRA and YSYEKL. V gave up 2 bases and J gave up 6 bases, with 11 bases separating them. The CDR3 nucleotides are TGCGCCAGCAGCCAAAGGCAGGGCGGTCAGCCCCAGCATTTT. Its translation is CASSQRQGGQPQHF.

The chain carries TRBV7-3 and TRBJ2-7; TRBD1 agrees at 7 bases. The CDR3 runs to 14 residues. CDR1 and CDR2 from the germline V gene are SGHTA and FQGTGA. V dropped 6 bases and J dropped 2; count of bases not matched to a gene: 7. The CDR3 bases are TGTGCCAGCAGTACCCGACAGGGTACCTACGAGCAGTACTTC. Protein: CASSTRQGTYEQYF.

The chain has TRBV6-1 and TRBJ2-2, with a tentative D call TRBD1 (5 bases). Looked up from germline, CDR1 is MNHNS and CDR2 is SASEGT. CDR3 length: 14 amino acids. Deletions cut 6 bases from V and 7 bases from J, with 15 bases between. The CDR3 is CASRTDRLVGELFF. CDR3 in DNA: TGTGCCAGCAGGACAGACAGATTAGTCGGGGAGCTGTTTTTT.

This chain joins TRBV7-8 and TRBJ2-2; the match to TRBD1 covers 9 bases. V was pared by 1 base and J by 4 bases, with 4 bases of the junction left unmatched. This CDR3 is 16 amino acids long. Germline lookup yields CDR1 SGHVS and CDR2 FQNEAQ. This CDR3 is CASSLGQGVGTGELFF. The CDR3, as DNA: TGTGCCAGCAGCTTAGGACAGGGGGTGGGCACCGGGGAGCTGTTTTTT.

The chain joins TRBV10-3 to TRBJ1-2; D ambiguous. This CDR3 has 13 residues. The germline gives CDR1 ENHRY, CDR2 SYGVKD. V was cut by 2 bases and J by 5 bases, with 9 bases left in between. The CDR3 loop reads CAISEAGRYGYTF. In nucleotides, the CDR3 is TGTGCCATCAGTGAGGCAGGCAGATATGGCTACACCTTC.

V is TRBV28 and J is TRBJ2-7, with a tentative D call TRBD1 (5 bases). Germline loops: CDR1 MDHEN, CDR2 SYDVKM. The CDR3 consists of 13 residues. V lost 3 bases and J lost 0, with 6 bases in between. The CDR3 is CASSFQGSYEQYF. The CDR3 DNA sequence: TGTGCCAGCAGTTTTCAGGGCTCCTACGAGCAGTACTTC.